This is a list of T cell receptor beta chains from one sample in a study of vaccination and CD4 T cells after COVID-19. TCRdb reanalysed the PCR reads using MiXCR and keeps one entry per CDR3 protein. Of more than 15,000 distinct CDR3 sequences listed, about 70% are singletons. The antigens of these receptors remain unknown. What was sequenced was CD4+ T cells from blood, cultured in vitro. Receptor source: a human donor who had recovered from COVID-19. CDR3s include the opening cysteine and the closing phenylalanine or tryptophan. Fields, in order: D gene, V gene, clone size, J gene, CDR3 protein, CDR3 DNA. D genes are given only for firm matches. Some rows mark clone size as missing; the rest say once, few, many or name a class of expanded clone.

>TRBD1|TRBV6-1|.|TRBJ1-2
CASSRTGGAANYGYTF
TGTGCCAGCAGCCGGACAGGGGGCGCCGCTAACTATGGCTACACCTTC
>.|TRBV19|.|TRBJ2-7
CASRLGIGVYEQYF
TGTGCCAGCCGGTTGGGGATAGGCGTCTACGAGCAGTACTTC
>.|TRBV28|.|TRBJ2-7
CASSLQGGGSYEQYF
TGTGCCAGCAGTTTACAGGGCGGAGGGTCCTACGAGCAGTACTTC
>.|TRBV24-1|.|TRBJ2-1
CATSRDPRYNEQFF
TGTGCCACCAGTCGGGATCCTCGCTACAATGAGCAGTTCTTC
>TRBD2|TRBV28|.|TRBJ2-2
CASSLRLAGLPNTGELFF
TGTGCCAGCAGTTTACGGCTAGCGGGCCTTCCGAACACCGGGGAGCTGTTTTTT
>.|TRBV7-2|medium-sized|TRBJ2-6
CASSSGGWSGANVLTF
TGTGCCAGCAGCTCAGGCGGGTGGTCTGGGGCCAACGTCCTGACTTTC
>.|TRBV7-9|.|TRBJ1-1
CASSLDFLGVNTEAFF
TGTGCCAGCAGCTTAGATTTTCTGGGGGTGAACACTGAAGCTTTCTTT
>.|TRBV20-1|.|TRBJ2-5
CSARVAERIETQYF
TGCAGTGCTAGAGTGGCCGAAAGGATAGAGACCCAGTACTTC
>TRBD1|TRBV6-1|.|TRBJ1-3
CASRLTGAGNTIYF
TGTGCCAGCAGATTGACAGGGGCAGGAAACACCATATATTTT
>.|TRBV19|.|TRBJ1-5
CASSIRKEESNQPQHF
TGTGCCAGTAGTATACGGAAAGAGGAGAGCAATCAGCCCCAGCATTTT
>.|TRBV28|.|TRBJ2-4
CASSSLGRGAKNIQYF
TGTGCCAGCAGTTCCCTAGGACGGGGAGCCAAAAACATTCAGTACTTC
>TRBD2|TRBV5-1|.|TRBJ2-3
CASRRQAGVADTQYF
TGCGCCAGCAGGAGACAAGCGGGAGTCGCCGATACGCAGTATTTT
>.|TRBV5-1|.|TRBJ1-5
CASSLGGSNQPQHF
TGCGCCAGCAGCTTGGGAGGTAGCAATCAGCCCCAGCATTTT
>.|TRBV6-5|.|TRBJ2-7
CASSYSAGVSYEQYF
TGTGCCAGCAGTTACTCCGCGGGTGTATCCTACGAGCAGTACTTC
>.|TRBV12-3/TRBV12-4|.|TRBJ2-5
CASSPAQETQYF
TGTGCCAGCAGTCCGGCGCAAGAGACCCAGTACTTC
>.|TRBV6-1|once|TRBJ1-1
CASRPQGRATEAFF
TGTGCCAGCAGGCCTCAGGGGAGAGCCACTGAAGCTTTCTTT
>.|TRBV7-3|.|TRBJ1-2
CASSFSGTYGYTF
TGTGCCAGCAGCTTTTCAGGGACCTATGGCTACACCTTC
>TRBD1|TRBV28|.|TRBJ1-1
CASSTPGGKAFF
TGTGCCAGCAGTACGCCAGGGGGCAAAGCTTTCTTT
>.|TRBV27|.|TRBJ1-2
CASLIGALDGGYTF
TGTGCCAGCTTGATAGGCGCTCTCGACGGTGGCTACACCTTC
>.|TRBV20-1|.|TRBJ1-2
CSARDRRTYRNYGYTF
TGCAGTGCTAGAGATCGCAGGACCTACAGAAACTATGGCTACACCTTC
>.|TRBV6-1|once|TRBJ2-2
CASSPRRGRTGELFF
TGTGCCAGCAGTCCTAGGCGGGGGCGGACCGGGGAGCTGTTTTTT
>TRBD2|TRBV20-1|.|TRBJ2-7
CSALNSGINEQYF
TGCAGTGCGCTTAATAGCGGGATAAACGAGCAGTACTTC
>.|TRBV7-3|.|TRBJ2-6
CASSFGGAGANVLTF
TGTGCCAGCAGCTTTGGGGGAGCTGGGGCCAACGTCCTGACTTTC
>TRBD2|TRBV19|few|TRBJ2-3
CASSLAGVNRYGQYF
TGTGCCAGTAGCCTAGCGGGAGTGAACAGATACGGGCAGTATTTT
>.|TRBV15|once|TRBJ1-1
CATSRDLDTEAFF
TGTGCCACCAGCAGAGATCTGGACACTGAAGCTTTCTTT
>TRBD2|TRBV10-1|once|TRBJ2-3
CASSDGGTSGRTQYF
TGCGCCAGCAGTGATGGGGGGACTAGCGGGAGAACGCAGTATTTT
>TRBD1|TRBV6-5|.|TRBJ1-5
CASSSQGASNQPQHF
TGTGCCAGCAGTTCACAGGGGGCGAGCAATCAGCCCCAGCATTTT
>.|TRBV7-2|.|TRBJ2-7
CASSLGAGYEQYF
TGTGCCAGCAGCTTAGGGGCCGGCTACGAGCAGTACTTC
>TRBD1|TRBV20-1|.|TRBJ1-1
CSASNAGGVTEAFF
TGCAGTGCTAGTAACGCAGGGGGAGTCACTGAAGCTTTCTTT
>TRBD1|TRBV7-2|.|TRBJ1-5
CASNTGVYQPQHF
TGTGCCAGCAATACAGGGGTCTATCAGCCCCAGCATTTT
>.|TRBV20-1|.|TRBJ1-1
CSAPKPPNTEAFF
TGCAGTGCCCCCAAGCCACCGAACACTGAAGCTTTCTTT
>.|TRBV7-2|.|TRBJ2-4
CASSLIGVAKNIQYF
TGTGCCAGCAGCTTGATAGGGGTGGCCAAAAACATTCAGTACTTC
>.|TRBV6-5|.|TRBJ2-5
CASSYLGVTQETQYF
TGTGCCAGCAGTTACCTGGGGGTCACTCAAGAGACCCAGTACTTC
>.|TRBV7-9|.|TRBJ2-1
CASSLSKGNNEQFF
TGTGCCAGCAGCCTTTCGAAGGGAAACAATGAGCAGTTCTTC
>.|TRBV7-3|few|TRBJ2-3
CASSPLEGSGRTDTQYF
TGTGCCAGCAGCCCCTTGGAGGGTAGCGGCCGCACAGATACGCAGTATTTT
>.|TRBV20-1|.|TRBJ2-5
CSASRGQETQYF
TGCAGCGCCTCCAGAGGGCAAGAGACCCAGTACTTC
>TRBD1|TRBV29-1|.|TRBJ2-7
CSVRGTGPYEQYF
TGCAGCGTGCGAGGGACAGGTCCCTACGAGCAGTACTTC
>TRBD2|TRBV27|.|TRBJ2-3
CASSRTSVADTQYF
TGTGCCAGCAGCCGGACTAGCGTGGCGGATACGCAGTATTTT
>.|TRBV20-1|once|TRBJ2-3
CSARRDSPPDTQYF
TGCAGTGCTAGAAGGGATAGTCCCCCAGATACGCAGTATTTT
>.|TRBV6-5|few|TRBJ2-3
CASSYWDSTDTQYF
TGTGCCAGCAGTTACTGGGACAGCACAGATACGCAGTATTTT
>.|TRBV7-3|.|TRBJ1-6
CASSFYNSPLHF
TGTGCCAGCAGCTTTTATAATTCACCCCTCCACTTT
>.|TRBV19|.|TRBJ2-3
CASQIADTQYF
TGTGCCAGCCAAATAGCAGATACGCAGTATTTT
>TRBD1|TRBV12-3/TRBV12-4|.|TRBJ2-7
CASSLSGTGEFYEQYF
TGTGCCAGTTCCCTTTCCGGGACAGGGGAATTCTACGAGCAGTACTTC
>.|TRBV7-2|once|TRBJ2-7
CASSLDFAGDRSYEQYF
TGTGCCAGCAGCTTAGATTTTGCCGGGGATAGATCCTACGAGCAGTACTTC
>TRBD1|TRBV30|.|TRBJ1-1
CAWSKWGGDRDTEAFF
TGTGCCTGGAGTAAGTGGGGGGGGGACAGGGACACTGAAGCTTTCTTT
>TRBD1|TRBV6-2/TRBV6-3|.|TRBJ1-6
CASSRRDRINSPLHF
TGTGCCAGCAGCCGCCGGGACAGGATAAATTCACCCCTCCACTTT
>TRBD1|TRBV20-1|few|TRBJ2-2
CSAQGSGTGAGELFF
TGCAGTGCCCAAGGTTCCGGAACAGGGGCCGGGGAGCTGTTTTTT
>TRBD1|TRBV7-3|.|TRBJ1-5
CASSSSPQGAGNQPQHF
TGTGCCAGCAGCTCCTCTCCACAGGGGGCCGGCAATCAGCCCCAGCATTTT
>TRBD1|TRBV7-2|.|TRBJ1-3
CASSGGGGVGNTIYF
TGTGCCAGCAGCGGAGGGGGCGGGGTCGGAAACACCATATATTTT
>.|TRBV7-2|few|TRBJ1-5
CASSPGQRLYSNQPQHF
TGTGCCAGCAGTCCAGGACAGCGACTCTATAGCAATCAGCCCCAGCATTTT
>TRBD2|TRBV24-1|.|TRBJ2-5
CATSPPGGGQETQYF
TGTGCCACCAGCCCCCCTGGGGGAGGGCAAGAGACCCAGTACTTC
>TRBD1|TRBV4-3|.|TRBJ1-5
CASSPKRGHQPQHF
TGCGCCAGCAGCCCGAAAAGGGGGCATCAGCCCCAGCATTTT
>.|TRBV24-1|.|TRBJ2-7
CATSDFTGETYEQYF
TGTGCCACCAGTGATTTTACAGGCGAGACCTACGAGCAGTACTTC
>.|TRBV20-1|once|TRBJ2-4
CSAQASMGKNIQYF
TGCAGTGCCCAAGCTTCCATGGGCAAAAACATTCAGTACTTC
>TRBD1|TRBV20-1|.|TRBJ2-4
CSAREGGRGQNIQYF
TGCAGTGCTAGAGAGGGGGGCAGGGGGCAAAACATTCAGTACTTC